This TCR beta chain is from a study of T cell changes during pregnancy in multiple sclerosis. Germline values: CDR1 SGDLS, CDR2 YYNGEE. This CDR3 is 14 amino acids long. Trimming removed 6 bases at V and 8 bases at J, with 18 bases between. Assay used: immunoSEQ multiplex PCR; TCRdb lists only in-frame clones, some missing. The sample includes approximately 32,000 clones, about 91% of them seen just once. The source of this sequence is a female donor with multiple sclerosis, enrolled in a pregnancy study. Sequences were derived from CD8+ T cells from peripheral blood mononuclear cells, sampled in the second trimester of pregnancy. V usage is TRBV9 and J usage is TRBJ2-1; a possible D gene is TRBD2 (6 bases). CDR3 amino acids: CASTSDSASDEQFF. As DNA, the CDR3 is TGTGCCAGCACTAGCGATTCGGCCTCCGATGAGCAGTTCTTC.